The 23 T cell receptor beta chains reported below all come from one sample, sequenced in a study of blood T cell repertoires in COVID-19. Measured with immunoSEQ multiplex PCR; TCRdb has only the in-frame clones, and not every one. This table has about 87,000 clones, roughly 76% appearing once. Sequenced material: peripheral blood. The receptors here all came from a woman in her forties or fifties with acute or convalescent COVID-19.

The CDR3 DNA sequence: TGTGCCAGCAGCTTAACTCGCGGGGTAGGGACTGAAGCTTTCTTT. This sequence encodes CASSLTRGVGTEAFF. The rearrangement joins TRBV11-2 to TRBJ1-1; D is unresolved. CDR3 size: 15 residues. Looked up from germline, CDR1 is SGHAT and CDR2 is FQNNGV. With 2 bases removed from V and 5 bases from J, the gap between germline ends came to 15 bases.

This chain links TRBV7-2 with TRBJ1-1; possibly TRBD1 for D (6 bases). The V gene lost 3 bases and the J gene lost 4 bases, with 12 bases spanning the gap. The CDR3 contains 14 residues. Germline V CDR1 and CDR2: SGHTA, FQGNSA. Here the CDR3 reads CASSFGTMGTEAFF. CDR3 sequence (DNA): TGTGCCAGCAGCTTTGGGACAATGGGCACTGAAGCTTTCTTT. The full variable domain, completed using reference TRBV7-2 and TRBJ1-1, is GAGVSQSPSNKVTEKGKDVELRCDPISGHTALYWYRQSLGQGLEFLIYFQGNSAPDKSGLPSDRFSAERTGGSVSTLTIQRTQQEDSAVYLCASSFGTMGTEAFFGQGTRLTVV.

The chain couples TRBV28 to TRBJ1-1; no clear D. Trimming pared 2 bases from V and 0 bases from J, leaving 10 bases between. Per the germline V gene, CDR1 is MDHEN and CDR2 is SYDVKM. The CDR3 sequence is 15 residues long. The CDR3 sequence is CASSLEALMNTEAFF. As DNA, the CDR3 is TGTGCCAGCAGTTTAGAGGCACTAATGAACACTGAAGCTTTCTTT.

The V and J genes are TRBV7-3 and TRBJ2-1; 8 bases match TRBD2. The junction had 4 bases not matched to a gene; V was cut back by 4 bases and J by 8 bases. CDR3 size: 13 residues. Per germline, CDR1 SGHTA and CDR2 FQGTGA. CDR3 in amino acids: CASSSTSVDEQFF. In DNA form, the CDR3 reads TGTGCCAGCAGCTCGACTAGCGTGGATGAGCAGTTCTTC.

The gene calls are TRBV12-3 or TRBV12-4 and TRBJ2-7, with 7 bases lining up with TRBD1. CDR3 size: 13 residues. V shed 6 bases, J shed 0 bases, and the junction held 2 bases outside the gene matches. DNA of the CDR3: TGTGCCAGCAGGAGGGACAGCTCCTACGAGCAGTACTTC. This gives the protein CASRRDSSYEQYF.

This sequence joins TRBV15 and TRBJ1-2, with D hard to call. Germline V gene sequence: CDR1 LNHNV, CDR2 YYDKDF (reference sequence). V was shortened by 5 bases and J by 4 bases, with 14 bases between the two germline ends. This CDR3 is 14 amino acids long. DNA of the CDR3: TGTGCCACCAGCCCTGAAGTGGGCGTCTATGGCTACACCTTC. This sequence encodes CATSPEVGVYGYTF.

The chain employs TRBV28 and TRBJ1-2, with 7 bases aligning to TRBD1. V was pared by 8 bases and J by 1 base, with 4 bases of the junction left unmatched. This CDR3 has 13 amino acids. Germline V gene lookup returns CDR1 MDHEN and CDR2 SYDVKM. CDR3 coding DNA: TGTGCCAGCGGGGGACAGCTTAACTATGGCTACACCTTC. This gives the protein CASGGQLNYGYTF.

The rearrangement links TRBV2 to TRBJ1-6, with 8 bases aligning to TRBD1. The CDR3 contains 16 residues. J lost 8 bases, V lost 3 bases, and 9 bases had no gene match. In germline, CDR1 is SNHLY, CDR2 FYNNEI. The CDR3 DNA sequence: TGTGCCAGCAGTGAGCAGCTGGGACAGGATGATTCACCCCTCCACTTT. Its protein product is CASSEQLGQDDSPLHF. Variable domain in full (rest from reference TRBV2 and TRBJ1-6): EPEVTQTPSHQVTQMGQEVILRCVPISNHLYFYWYRQILGQKVEFLVSFYNNEISEKSEIFDDQFSVERPDGSNFTLKIRSTKLEDSAMYFCASSEQLGQDDSPLHFGNGTRLTVT.

This clone has just one count. The chain combines TRBV6-5 with TRBJ1-2; D remains unclear. Trimming took off 4 bases at V and 2 bases at J, with 8 bases between the two ends. The CDR3 sequence is 13 residues long. The germline V gene encodes CDR1 MNHEY and CDR2 SVGAGI. The CDR3, as DNA: TGTGCCAGCAGTTTAATTTCCAACTATGGCTACACCTTC. This gives the protein CASSLISNYGYTF.

The chain combines TRBV12-2 with TRBJ1-3. TRBV12-2 is flagged as a pseudogene. CDR3 size: 16 residues. The CDR3 DNA is TGTGCAAGTCGCTTAGCGGGGAGAATCTCTGGAAACACCATATATTTT. It encodes CASRLAGRISGNTIYF.

This clone was detected only a few times. The chain is built from TRBV7-8 and TRBJ1-5, with a weak D call TRBD1 (6 bases). Germline V gives CDR1 SGHVS, CDR2 FQNEAQ. The CDR3 contains 17 residues. V was clipped by 0 bases and J by 2 bases, with 14 bases between them. CDR3 nucleotides: TGTGCCAGCAGCTTAGCCCCCACAGGGATGGGCAATCAGCCCCAGCATTTT. This sequence encodes CASSLAPTGMGNQPQHF.

The chain carries TRBV5-1 and TRBJ2-5, with 9 nucleotides matching TRBD1. With V trimmed by 2 bases and J by 4 bases, 6 bases remained unmatched. The CDR3 totals 15 residues. Looked up from germline, CDR1 is SGHRS and CDR2 is YFSETQ. The CDR3 nucleotides are TGCGCCAGCAGCTTAGGGACAGGGCGGGGAGAGACCCAGTACTTC. This translates into CASSLGTGRGETQYF.

This chain uses TRBV19 with TRBJ1-1, with D possibly matching TRBD1 (5 bases). In germline, CDR1 is LNHDA, CDR2 SQIVND (reference sequence). The CDR3 has 14 residues. The V gene lost 3 bases and the J gene lost 4 bases, with 12 bases spanning the gap. The CDR3 spells CASSIPREGTEAFF. CDR3 DNA: TGTGCCAGTAGTATTCCCAGGGAAGGCACTGAAGCTTTCTTT. The full variable domain, its missing parts supplied by reference TRBV19 and TRBJ1-1, is DGGITQSPKYLFRKEGQNVTLSCEQNLNHDAMYWYRQDPGQGLRLIYYSQIVNDFQKGDIAEGYSVSREKKESFPLTVTSAQKNPTAFYLCASSIPREGTEAFFGQGTRLTVV.

DNA for the CDR3: TGCGCCAGCAGCGTAACAGGGGAAGTAGTCTACGGCTACACCTTC. It is translated as CASSVTGEVVYGYTF. This chain links TRBV5-1 with TRBJ1-2, with 7 bases matching TRBD1. Germline CDR1 is SGHRS and CDR2 is YFSETQ. The V gene end was trimmed by 4 bases and the J gene end by 8 bases; junction bases not matched to a gene: 14. CDR3 length equals 15 residues.

The genes are TRBV19 and TRBJ1-5; no firm D call. From germline, CDR1 is LNHDA and CDR2 SQIVND (reference sequence). CDR3 length: 13 residues. Trimming took off 7 bases at V and 4 bases at J, with 11 bases between the two ends. The CDR3 bases are TGTGCCAGTAATGAGTCCCCGAATCAGCCCCAGCATTTT. Residues: CASNESPNQPQHF.

The genes are TRBV5-6 and TRBJ1-6; the D is unclear. Germline lookup yields CDR1 SGHDT and CDR2 YYEEEE. Trimming removed 5 bases from V and 6 bases from J, with 18 bases in between. CDR3 length: 16 amino acids. This CDR3 reads CASSSVEAHRNSPLHF. CDR3 nucleotides: TGTGCCAGCAGTTCGGTCGAGGCTCATCGTAATTCACCCCTCCACTTT.

V usage is TRBV7-2 and J usage is TRBJ2-1; D is unclear. V lost 3 bases to trimming and J lost 1 base, with 10 bases between them. CDR3 length equals 15 residues. In germline, CDR1 is SGHTA, CDR2 FQGNSA. This CDR3 reads CASSLVSTSYNEQFF. The DNA for the CDR3 is TGTGCCAGCAGCTTGGTCAGTACGTCCTACAATGAGCAGTTCTTC.

The rearrangement uses TRBV5-4 and TRBJ2-3; possibly TRBD1 for D (6 bases). The CDR3 has 17 amino acids. V was clipped by 3 bases and J by 2 bases, with 19 bases between them. CDR1 SGHNT and CDR2 YYREEE come from the germline V gene (reference sequence). The CDR3 is CASSYSTGRSATDTQYF. The CDR3 region has the DNA TGTGCCAGCAGCTACTCGACAGGTCGGTCCGCCACAGATACGCAGTATTTT.

This clone occurred a few times. DNA for the CDR3: TGTGCCAGCAGCCAACCGGGACAGATCTACTATGGCTACACCTTC. Protein product: CASSQPGQIYYGYTF. The chain is built from TRBV3-1 (or the pseudogene TRBV3-2) and TRBJ1-2; TRBD1 aligns across 7 bases. This CDR3 spans 15 amino acids. With V trimmed by 2 bases and J by 3 bases, 6 bases remained unmatched. CDR1 is LGHDT and CDR2 is YNNKEL in the germline V gene (reference sequence).

This clone was seen only a few times. V gene TRBV3-1 (or the pseudogene TRBV3-2) combines with J gene TRBJ1-1; a possible D gene is TRBD1 (6 bases). This CDR3 is built from 14 residues. Trimming cost V 4 bases and J 4 bases, with 13 bases left between them. The germline gives CDR1 LGHDT, CDR2 YNNKEL (reference sequence). The CDR3 protein is CASSPGNRATEAFF. The CDR3 DNA follows: TGTGCCAGCAGCCCCGGGAACAGGGCCACTGAAGCTTTCTTT.

The V and J genes are TRBV24-1 and TRBJ2-3, with D unclear. This CDR3 is 14 amino acids long. V shed 5 bases and J shed 2 bases, with 10 bases lying between them. The V gene's germline CDR1 is KGHDR and CDR2 SFDVKD. The CDR3 loop reads CATSGSGLTDTQYF. The CDR3 DNA reads TGTGCCACCAGTGGGTCAGGCCTCACAGATACGCAGTATTTT.

V is TRBV25-1 and J is TRBJ2-3, with D possibly being TRBD2 (7 bases). The CDR3 covers 15 residues. V shed 6 bases and J shed 2 bases, with 15 bases lying between them. Germline-derived CDR1 and CDR2 are MGHDK and SYGVNS. The CDR3 nucleotides are TGTGCCAGCAGATACTCCGGGGGGCTCACAGATACGCAGTATTTT. Translating it yields CASRYSGGLTDTQYF.

The chain couples TRBV19 to TRBJ1-6, with D perhaps TRBD1 (5 bases). V lost 9 bases to trimming and J lost 9 bases, with 21 bases between them. CDR1 and CDR2 from the germline V gene are LNHDA and SQIVND (reference sequence). CDR3 size: 15 residues. As DNA, the CDR3 is TGTGCCAGCAAATCACAGGTTCTTGACGGTTCACCCCTCCACTTT. It encodes CASKSQVLDGSPLHF.